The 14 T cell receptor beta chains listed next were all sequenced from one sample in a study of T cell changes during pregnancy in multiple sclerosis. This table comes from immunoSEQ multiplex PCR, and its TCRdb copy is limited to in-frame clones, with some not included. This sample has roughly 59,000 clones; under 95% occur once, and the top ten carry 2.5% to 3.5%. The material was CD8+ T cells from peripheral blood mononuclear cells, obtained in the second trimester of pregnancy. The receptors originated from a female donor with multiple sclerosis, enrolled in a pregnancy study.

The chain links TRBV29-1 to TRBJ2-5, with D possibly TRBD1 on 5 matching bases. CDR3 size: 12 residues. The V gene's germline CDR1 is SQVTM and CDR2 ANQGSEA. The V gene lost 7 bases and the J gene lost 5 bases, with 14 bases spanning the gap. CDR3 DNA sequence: TGCAGCGGGGCAGGGAAGCACGAGACCCAGTACTTC. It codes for CSGAGKHETQYF.

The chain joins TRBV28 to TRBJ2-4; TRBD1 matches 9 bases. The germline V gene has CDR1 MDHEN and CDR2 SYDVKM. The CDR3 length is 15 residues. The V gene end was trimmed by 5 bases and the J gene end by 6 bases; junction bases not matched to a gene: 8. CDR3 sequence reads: CASSTPGQGLNIQYF. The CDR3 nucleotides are TGTGCCAGCAGTACCCCGGGACAGGGATTAAACATTCAGTACTTC.

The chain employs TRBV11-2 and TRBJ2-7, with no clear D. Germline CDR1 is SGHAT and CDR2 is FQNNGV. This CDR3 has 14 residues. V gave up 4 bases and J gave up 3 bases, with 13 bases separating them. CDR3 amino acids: CASSSLGSNYEQYF. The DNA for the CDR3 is TGTGCCAGCAGCTCCTTGGGCAGCAACTACGAGCAGTACTTC.

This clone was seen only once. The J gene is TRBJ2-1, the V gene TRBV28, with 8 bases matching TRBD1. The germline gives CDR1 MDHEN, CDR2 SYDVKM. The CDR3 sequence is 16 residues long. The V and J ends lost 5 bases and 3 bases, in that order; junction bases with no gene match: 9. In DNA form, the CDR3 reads TGTGCCAGCAGTCTATCCCGGGACAGGATCTACAATGAGCAGTTCTTC. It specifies CASSLSRDRIYNEQFF.

This chain's CDR3 is CASSAPGGGETQYF. The CDR3 DNA sequence: TGTGCCAGCAGCGCCCCAGGGGGCGGAGAGACCCAGTACTTC. The J gene is TRBJ2-5, the V gene TRBV9, with 8 positions matching TRBD1. After removal of 3 bases from V and 4 bases from J, the junction contained 5 bases not matched to a gene. The CDR3 length is 14 residues. Germline V CDR1 and CDR2: SGDLS, YYNGEE.

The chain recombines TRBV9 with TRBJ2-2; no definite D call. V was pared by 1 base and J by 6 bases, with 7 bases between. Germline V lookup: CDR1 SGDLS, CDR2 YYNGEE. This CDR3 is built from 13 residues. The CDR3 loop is CASSVSGSGELFF. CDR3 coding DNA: TGTGCCAGCAGCGTATCAGGATCCGGGGAGCTGTTTTTT.

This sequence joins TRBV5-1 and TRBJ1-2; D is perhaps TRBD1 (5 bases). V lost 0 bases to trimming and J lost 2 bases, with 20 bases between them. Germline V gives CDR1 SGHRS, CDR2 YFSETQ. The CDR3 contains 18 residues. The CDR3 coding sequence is TGCGCCAGCAGCTTGGAGGTGGGCAGGGTAGGGCTAAACTATGGCTACACCTTC. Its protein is CASSLEVGRVGLNYGYTF.

The CDR3 DNA sequence: TGTGCCAGCAGTTACCAGGGGGCGCGTGGCTACACCTTC. Amino acid sequence: CASSYQGARGYTF. The chain joins TRBV28 to TRBJ1-2, with 8 bases lining up with TRBD1. From germline, CDR1 is MDHEN and CDR2 SYDVKM. The CDR3 is 13 residues long. Unmatched junction bases numbered 5, after V lost 4 bases and J lost 7 bases.

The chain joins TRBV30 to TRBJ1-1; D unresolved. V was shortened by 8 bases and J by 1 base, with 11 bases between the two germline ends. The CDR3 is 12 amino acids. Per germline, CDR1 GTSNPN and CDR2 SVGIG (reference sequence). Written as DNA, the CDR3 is TGTGCCCAGAGGGTCCAGAACACTGAAGCTTTCTTT. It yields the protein CAQRVQNTEAFF.

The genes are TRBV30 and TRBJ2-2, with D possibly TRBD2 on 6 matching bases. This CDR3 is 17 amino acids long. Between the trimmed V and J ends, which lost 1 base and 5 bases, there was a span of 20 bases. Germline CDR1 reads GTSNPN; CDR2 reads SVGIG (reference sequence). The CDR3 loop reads CAWSGVSWEEGTGELFF. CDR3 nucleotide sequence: TGTGCCTGGAGTGGGGTGTCGTGGGAGGAGGGGACCGGGGAGCTGTTTTTT.

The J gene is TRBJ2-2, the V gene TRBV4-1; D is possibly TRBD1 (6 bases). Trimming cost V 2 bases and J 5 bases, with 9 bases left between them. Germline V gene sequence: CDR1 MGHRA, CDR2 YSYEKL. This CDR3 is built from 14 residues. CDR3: CASSQLQGTGELFF. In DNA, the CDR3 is TGCGCCAGCAGCCAATTACAGGGTACCGGGGAGCTGTTTTTT.

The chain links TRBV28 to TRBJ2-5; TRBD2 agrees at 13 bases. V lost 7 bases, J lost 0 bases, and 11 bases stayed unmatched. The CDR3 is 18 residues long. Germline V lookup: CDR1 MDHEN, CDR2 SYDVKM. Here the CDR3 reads CASIPEGLAGPYQETQYF. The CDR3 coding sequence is TGTGCCAGCATCCCAGAGGGACTAGCGGGACCGTACCAAGAGACCCAGTACTTC.

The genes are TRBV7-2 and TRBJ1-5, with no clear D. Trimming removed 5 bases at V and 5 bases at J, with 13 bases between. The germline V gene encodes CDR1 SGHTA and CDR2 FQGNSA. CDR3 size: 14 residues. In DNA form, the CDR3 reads TGTGCCAGCAGCCCATACGGGTGGGATCAGCCCCAGCATTTT. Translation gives CASSPYGWDQPQHF.

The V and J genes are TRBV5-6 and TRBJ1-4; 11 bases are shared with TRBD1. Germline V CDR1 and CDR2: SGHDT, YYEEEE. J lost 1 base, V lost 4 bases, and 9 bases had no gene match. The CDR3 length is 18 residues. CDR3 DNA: TGTGCCAGCAGCAAAGAGGACAGGGGGCACGGAACTAATGAAAAACTGTTTTTT. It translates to CASSKEDRGHGTNEKLFF.